A single sample is the source of the 16 T cell receptor beta chains below, sequenced in a study of blood T cell repertoires in COVID-19. Profiling relied on immunoSEQ multiplex PCR, and the TCRdb table lists in-frame clones only, not all of them. Of about 240,000 clones detected, roughly 91% appear once; the ten largest clones hold 0.95% to 1%. Sequences were obtained from peripheral blood. The receptors originated from a woman aged 40 to 50 who had recovered from COVID-19.

V gene TRBV5-1 combines with J gene TRBJ2-7, with 10 nucleotides matching TRBD1. J gave up 7 bases and V 0 bases, and 13 bases lay outside the gene matches. Germline loops: CDR1 SGHRS, CDR2 YFSETQ. The CDR3 is 17 amino acids. CDR3 in DNA: TGCGCCAGCAGCTTGGGGGTCCGGGACAGGGGTGCCGGGGAGCAGTACTTC. Its protein is CASSLGVRDRGAGEQYF. The variable domain in full, with the rest retrieved from reference TRBV5-1 and TRBJ2-7, is KAGVTQTPRYLIKTRGQQVTLSCSPISGHRSVSWYQQTPGQGLQFLFEYFSETQRNKGNFPGRFSGRQFSNSRSEMNVSTLELGDSALYLCASSLGVRDRGAGEQYFGPGTRLTVT.

The V and J genes are TRBV27 and TRBJ1-1, with D perhaps matching TRBD1 (5 bases). V shed 1 base and J shed 3 bases, with 12 bases lying between them. This CDR3 is 15 amino acids long. CDR1 and CDR2 from the germline V gene are MNHEY and SMNVEV (reference sequence). The CDR3 DNA follows: TGTGCCAGCAGTTTATGGGGGGGTACGGACACTGAAGCTTTCTTT. Amino acids: CASSLWGGTDTEAFF.

This chain joins TRBV5-1 and TRBJ2-3, with TRBD2 matching over 13 bases. Trimming at V came to 3 bases and at J to 1 base, leaving 2 bases not matched to a gene. The CDR3 length is 16 residues. From germline, CDR1 is SGHRS and CDR2 YFSETQ. The CDR3: CASSSGLAGRTDTQYF. CDR3 coding DNA: TGCGCCAGCAGCTCGGGACTAGCGGGGCGCACAGATACGCAGTATTTT.

This clone has a single count. This chain joins TRBV27 and TRBJ2-7, with 7 bases matching TRBD1. Germline CDR1 MNHEY, CDR2 SMNVEV (reference sequence). J was trimmed by 2 bases and V by 4 bases; bases with no gene match: 11. The CDR3 runs 16 residues. The CDR3 DNA reads as TGTGCCAGCAGTTATATCGCAGGGACAGTGGCCTACGAGCAGTACTTC. Translated: CASSYIAGTVAYEQYF.

Only a few counts were recorded for this clone. This chain links TRBV30 with TRBJ1-5; maybe TRBD1 (5 bases). Germline CDR1 and CDR2: GTSNPN and SVGIG (reference sequence). Trimming removed 2 bases at V and 7 bases at J, with 12 bases between. CDR3 size: 13 residues. This CDR3 reads CAWSRGGWQPQHF. The CDR3 region has the DNA TGTGCCTGGAGTCGGGGGGGATGGCAGCCCCAGCATTTT.

This sequence joins TRBV5-1 and TRBJ1-6; unclear D gene. Between the trimmed V and J ends, which lost 3 bases and 11 bases, there was a span of 12 bases. The CDR3 has 13 residues. Germline V lookup: CDR1 SGHRS, CDR2 YFSETQ. CDR3 residues: CASSSRVGAPLHF. DNA for the CDR3: TGCGCCAGCAGCTCCCGGGTCGGGGCACCCCTCCACTTT. Variable domain in full (rest from reference TRBV5-1 and TRBJ1-6): KAGVTQTPRYLIKTRGQQVTLSCSPISGHRSVSWYQQTPGQGLQFLFEYFSETQRNKGNFPGRFSGRQFSNSRSEMNVSTLELGDSALYLCASSSRVGAPLHFGNGTRLTVT.

The chain recombines TRBV5-1 with TRBJ1-2, with D unclear. Germline V lookup: CDR1 SGHRS, CDR2 YFSETQ. V shed 4 bases and J shed 6 bases, with 16 bases lying between them. The CDR3 spans 14 residues. CDR3 DNA sequence: TGCGCCAGCAGCAAACCCGGGGAGACTGATGGCTACACCTTC. Translation gives CASSKPGETDGYTF. Using reference TRBV5-1 and TRBJ1-2 for the parts outside the CDR3, the full variable domain is KAGVTQTPRYLIKTRGQQVTLSCSPISGHRSVSWYQQTPGQGLQFLFEYFSETQRNKGNFPGRFSGRQFSNSRSEMNVSTLELGDSALYLCASSKPGETDGYTFGSGTRLTVV.

This clone occurred once. The chain uses TRBV30 and TRBJ2-3, with D possibly matching TRBD1 (5 bases). This CDR3 region has 12 residues. Trimming pared 5 bases from V and 8 bases from J, leaving 14 bases between. CDR1 is GTSNPN and CDR2 is SVGIG in the germline V gene (reference sequence). CDR3 nucleotides: TGTGCCTGGGGCTCTGGGGCTCCTACGCAGTATTTT. It specifies CAWGSGAPTQYF.

The rearrangement joins TRBV5-1 to TRBJ2-3; D ambiguous. Trimming left V 7 bases short and J 2 bases short, with 14 bases between. CDR3 length equals 14 residues. From germline, CDR1 is SGHRS and CDR2 YFSETQ. In DNA, the CDR3 is TGCGCCAGCCGATCTGGAGAGTCCACAGATACGCAGTATTTT. Residues: CASRSGESTDTQYF. Using reference TRBV5-1 and TRBJ2-3 for the parts outside the CDR3, the full variable domain is KAGVTQTPRYLIKTRGQQVTLSCSPISGHRSVSWYQQTPGQGLQFLFEYFSETQRNKGNFPGRFSGRQFSNSRSEMNVSTLELGDSALYLCASRSGESTDTQYFGPGTRLTVL.

The rearrangement uses TRBV19 and TRBJ1-1; the D gene is possibly TRBD1 (6 bases). Trimming took 0 bases from V and 6 from J, leaving 11 bases between them. The CDR3 consists of 14 residues. Germline values: CDR1 LNHDA, CDR2 SQIVND (reference sequence). The CDR3: CASSIDGGGPEAFF. The CDR3 coding sequence is TGTGCCAGTAGTATAGATGGGGGGGGGCCTGAAGCTTTCTTT.

The V and J genes are TRBV18 and TRBJ2-6, with a possible D match to TRBD2 (6 bases). The CDR3 has 15 residues. Trimming cost V 5 bases and J 2 bases, with 10 bases left between them. Germline V gene data show CDR1 as KGHSH and CDR2 as LQKENI. In DNA form, the CDR3 reads TGTGCCAGCTCAAGGGGCGGGGCTGGGGCCAACGTCCTGACTTTC. The encoded protein is CASSRGGAGANVLTF.

This rearrangement joins TRBV27 to TRBJ2-1; D is possibly TRBD1 (7 bases). The CDR3 loop spans 15 amino acids. With 5 bases removed from V and 1 base from J, the gap between germline ends came to 12 bases. Germline CDR1 and CDR2: MNHEY and SMNVEV (reference sequence). The CDR3: CASSTRDSSYNEQFF. The DNA for the CDR3 is TGTGCCAGCAGTACGCGGGACAGTTCCTACAATGAGCAGTTCTTC.

This chain uses TRBV4-3 with TRBJ2-1, with 10 bases fitting TRBD2. Germline V gene lookup returns CDR1 LGHNA and CDR2 YSLEER. Unmatched junction bases numbered 5, after V lost 3 bases and J lost 3 bases. This CDR3 contains 16 residues. Here the CDR3 DNA reads TGCGCCAGCAGCCATCCGCGGACTAGCGGCTACAATGAGCAGTTCTTC. Translated, it gives CASSHPRTSGYNEQFF.

The chain uses TRBV9 and TRBJ2-2; TRBD2 aligns across 8 bases. Per germline, CDR1 SGDLS and CDR2 YYNGEE. The junction had 8 bases not matched to a gene; V was cut back by 2 bases and J by 5 bases. The CDR3 consists of 16 residues. The chain's CDR3 is CASSVPVQRGTGELFF. CDR3 nucleotide sequence: TGTGCCAGCAGCGTGCCCGTCCAGCGGGGGACCGGGGAGCTGTTTTTT.

The chain joins TRBV9 to TRBJ2-7, with 10 nucleotides matching TRBD2. After removal of 0 bases from V and 3 bases from J, the junction contained 3 bases not matched to a gene. The V gene's germline CDR1 is SGDLS and CDR2 YYNGEE. The CDR3 totals 15 residues. As DNA, the CDR3 is TGTGCCAGCAGCGTAGATGCTAGCGGGAGCTACGAGCAGTACTTC. It encodes CASSVDASGSYEQYF.

The rearrangement links TRBV7-8 to TRBJ2-5; TRBD2 agrees at 13 bases. Germline CDR1 SGHVS, CDR2 FQNEAQ. With V trimmed by 5 bases and J by 5 bases, 5 bases remained unmatched. The CDR3 is 15 residues long. The CDR3 loop reads CASSPLAGGVETQYF. As DNA, the CDR3 is TGTGCCAGCAGCCCACTAGCGGGAGGGGTTGAGACCCAGTACTTC.